This paragraph reports one T cell receptor beta chain. The target antigen is unknown. The length of the CDR3 is 13 residues. Germline loops: CDR1 MDHEN, CDR2 SYDVKM. Trimming removed 2 bases from V and 9 bases from J, with 11 bases in between. These data come from a study of T cell repertoires in cytomegalovirus infection. Study-wide context: It was the public TCR beta signatures that indicated both CMV infection and matching HLA type. Whole-study findings and limits: CMV-specific TCR beta clonotypes restricted by HLA-C dominated the ex vivo response. Summed frequency of shared TCR beta families picked out CMV carriers who also had the relevant HLA.

TCRdb reprocessed the reads with MiXCR, giving one entry per CDR3 protein. The sample yields approximately 310,000 distinct CDR3 sequences, 20% to 30% seen once. The chain combines TRBV28 with TRBJ2-1; perhaps TRBD2 as D (6 bases). Sequencing used cultured PBMCs, obtained from culture after CMV antigen stimulation. This sequence was found in a human donor in good health (CMV status not recorded). Some clones in this sample may be carry-over from other donors' samples. CDR3 DNA sequence: TGTGCCAGCAGTTTAGGGGGACTGCTTGAGCAGTTCTTC. Translation: CASSLGGLLEQFF.